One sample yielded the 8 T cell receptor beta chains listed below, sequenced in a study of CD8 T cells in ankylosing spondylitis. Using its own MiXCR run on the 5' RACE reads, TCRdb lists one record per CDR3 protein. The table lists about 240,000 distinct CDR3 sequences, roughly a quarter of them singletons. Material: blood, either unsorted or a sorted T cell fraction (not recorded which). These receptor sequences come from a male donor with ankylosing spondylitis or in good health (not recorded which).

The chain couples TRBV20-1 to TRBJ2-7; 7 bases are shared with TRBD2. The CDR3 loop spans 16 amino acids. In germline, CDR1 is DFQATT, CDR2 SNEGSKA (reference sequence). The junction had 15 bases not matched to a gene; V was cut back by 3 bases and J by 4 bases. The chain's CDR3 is CSARGFRRLAGYEQYF. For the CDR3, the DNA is TGCAGTGCTAGGGGGTTCCGCAGACTAGCAGGGTACGAGCAGTACTTC.

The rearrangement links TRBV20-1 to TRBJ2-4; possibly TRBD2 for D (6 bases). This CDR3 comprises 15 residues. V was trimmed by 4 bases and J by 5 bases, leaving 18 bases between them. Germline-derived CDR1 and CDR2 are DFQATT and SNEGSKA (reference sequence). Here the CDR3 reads CSATKTSGYQNIQYF. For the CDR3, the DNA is TGCAGTGCTACCAAGACTAGTGGCTACCAAAACATTCAGTACTTC.

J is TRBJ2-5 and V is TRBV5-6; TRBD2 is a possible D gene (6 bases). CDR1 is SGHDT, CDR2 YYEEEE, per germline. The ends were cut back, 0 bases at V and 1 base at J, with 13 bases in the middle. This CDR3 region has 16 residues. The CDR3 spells CASSLAGGNVQETQYF. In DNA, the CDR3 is TGTGCCAGCAGCTTGGCCGGAGGGAATGTCCAAGAGACCCAGTACTTC.

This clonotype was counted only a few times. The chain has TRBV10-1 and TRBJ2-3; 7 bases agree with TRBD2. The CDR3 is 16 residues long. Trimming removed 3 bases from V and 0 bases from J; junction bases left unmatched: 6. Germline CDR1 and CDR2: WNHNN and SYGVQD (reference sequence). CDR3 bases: TGCGCCAGCAGTGATCGGGGCGGGGGAAGCACAGATACGCAGTATTTT. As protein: CASSDRGGGSTDTQYF.

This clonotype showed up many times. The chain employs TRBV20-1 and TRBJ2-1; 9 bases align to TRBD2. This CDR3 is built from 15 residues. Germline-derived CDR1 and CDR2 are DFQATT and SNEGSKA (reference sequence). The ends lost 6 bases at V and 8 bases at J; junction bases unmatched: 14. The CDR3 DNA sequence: TGCAGTGCCCACCCGGGGGGACTAGCTTTCCATGAGCAGTTCTTC. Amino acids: CSAHPGGLAFHEQFF.

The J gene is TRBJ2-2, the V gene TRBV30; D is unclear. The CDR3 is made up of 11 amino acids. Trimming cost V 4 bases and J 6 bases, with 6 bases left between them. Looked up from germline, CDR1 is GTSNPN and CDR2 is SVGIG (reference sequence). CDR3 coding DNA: TGTGCCTGGACCCGTTCCGGGGAGCTGTTTTTT. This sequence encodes CAWTRSGELFF.

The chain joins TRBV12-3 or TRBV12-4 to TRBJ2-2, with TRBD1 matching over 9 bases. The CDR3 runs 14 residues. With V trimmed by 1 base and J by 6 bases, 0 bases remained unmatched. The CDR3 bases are TGTGCCAGCAGTTTAGACAGGGGGCCCGGGGAGCTGTTTTTT. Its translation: CASSLDRGPGELFF.

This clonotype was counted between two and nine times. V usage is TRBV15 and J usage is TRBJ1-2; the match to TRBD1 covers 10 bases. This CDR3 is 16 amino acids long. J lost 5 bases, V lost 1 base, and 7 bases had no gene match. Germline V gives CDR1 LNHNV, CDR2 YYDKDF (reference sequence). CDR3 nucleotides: TGTGCCACCAGCAGAGCGACCGGGACAGGGGTGTATGGCTACACCTTC. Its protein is CATSRATGTGVYGYTF.